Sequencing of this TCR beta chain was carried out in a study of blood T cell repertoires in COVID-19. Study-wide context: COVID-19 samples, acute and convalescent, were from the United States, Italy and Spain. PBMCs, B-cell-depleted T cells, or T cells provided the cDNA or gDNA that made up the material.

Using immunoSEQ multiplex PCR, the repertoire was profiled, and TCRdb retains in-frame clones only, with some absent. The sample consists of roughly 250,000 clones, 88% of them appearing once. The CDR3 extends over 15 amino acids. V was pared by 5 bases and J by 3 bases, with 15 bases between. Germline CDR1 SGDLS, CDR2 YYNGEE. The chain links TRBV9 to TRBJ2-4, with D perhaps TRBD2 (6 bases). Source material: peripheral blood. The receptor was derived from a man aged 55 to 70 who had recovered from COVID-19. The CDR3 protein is CASSLGRLGKNIQYF. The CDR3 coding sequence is TGTGCCAGCAGTCTAGGGAGGCTAGGCAAAAACATTCAGTACTTC.